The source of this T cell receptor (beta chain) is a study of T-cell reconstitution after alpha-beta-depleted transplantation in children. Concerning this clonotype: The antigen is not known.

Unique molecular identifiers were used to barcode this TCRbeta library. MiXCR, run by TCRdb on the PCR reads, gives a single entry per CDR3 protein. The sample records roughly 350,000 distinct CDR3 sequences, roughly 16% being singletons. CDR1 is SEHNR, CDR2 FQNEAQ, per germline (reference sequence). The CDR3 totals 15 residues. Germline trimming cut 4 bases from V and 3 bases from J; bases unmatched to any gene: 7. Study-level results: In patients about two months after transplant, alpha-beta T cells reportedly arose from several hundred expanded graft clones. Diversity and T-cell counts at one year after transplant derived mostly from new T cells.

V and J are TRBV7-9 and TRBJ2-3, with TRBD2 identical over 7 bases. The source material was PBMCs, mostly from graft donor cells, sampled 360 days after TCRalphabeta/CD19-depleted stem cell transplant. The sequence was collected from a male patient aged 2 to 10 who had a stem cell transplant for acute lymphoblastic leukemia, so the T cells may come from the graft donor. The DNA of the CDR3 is TGTGCCAGCAGCTCTGAGACTAGCCAGACAGATACGCAGTATTTT. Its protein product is CASSSETSQTDTQYF.